Sequencing of this T cell receptor beta chain was carried out in a study of T cell repertoires in ileal Crohn's disease. The time point was: proximal margin of the surgical specimen (macroscopically non-inflamed). In germline, CDR1 is LNHDA, CDR2 SQIVND (reference sequence). Trimming pared 4 bases from V and 4 bases from J, leaving 2 bases between. There are 11 residues in the CDR3. Only in-frame clones appear in the TCRdb table, and some are missing; sequencing was by immunoSEQ multiplex PCR. Among around 7,000 clones, roughly 78% were seen once, and the ten largest hold 25% to 35%. This clonotype was obtained from an adult with Crohn's disease. The source material was ileal tissue. The chain couples TRBV19 to TRBJ2-1; D uncertain. The CDR3 region is CASSTYNEQFF. The CDR3 bases are TGTGCCAGTAGTACATACAATGAGCAGTTCTTC.